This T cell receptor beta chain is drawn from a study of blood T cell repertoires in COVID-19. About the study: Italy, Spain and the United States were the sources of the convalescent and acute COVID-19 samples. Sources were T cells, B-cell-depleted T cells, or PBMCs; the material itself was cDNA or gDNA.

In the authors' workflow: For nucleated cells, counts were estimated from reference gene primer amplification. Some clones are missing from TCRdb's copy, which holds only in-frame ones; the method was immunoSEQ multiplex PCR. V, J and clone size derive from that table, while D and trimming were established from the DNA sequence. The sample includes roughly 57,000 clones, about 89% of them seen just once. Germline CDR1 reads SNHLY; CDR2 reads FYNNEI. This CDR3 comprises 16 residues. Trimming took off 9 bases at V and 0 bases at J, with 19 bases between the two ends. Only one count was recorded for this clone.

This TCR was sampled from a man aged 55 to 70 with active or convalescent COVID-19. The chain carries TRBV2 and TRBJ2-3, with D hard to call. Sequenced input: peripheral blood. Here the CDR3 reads CARQVTSTASTDTQYF. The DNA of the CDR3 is TGTGCCAGGCAGGTCACATCGACCGCTAGCACAGATACGCAGTATTTT. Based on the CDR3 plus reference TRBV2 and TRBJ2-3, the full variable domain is EPEVTQTPSHQVTQMGQEVILRCVPISNHLYFYWYRQILGQKVEFLVSFYNNEISEKSEIFDDQFSVERPDGSNFTLKIRSTKLEDSAMYFCARQVTSTASTDTQYFGPGTRLTVL.